Listed here are 18 T cell receptor beta chains from one sample, sequenced in a study of vaccination and CD4 T cells after COVID-19 (dated by TCRdb to the early 2020s). Sample treatment or condition, as interpreted from the label and publication: 10-day PBMC culture with coronavirus spike peptide pools or control peptides (ViraFEST assay). No antigen is known for these receptors. To prepare the library, PCR was applied. TCRdb lists the instrument as Illumina iSeq 100. TCR sequencing of DNA from cultured CD4+ T cells used the Oncomine TCR Beta short-read assay at the Johns Hopkins FTIC core. Using fastp at Q25 and MiXCR, TCRdb reprocessed the public reads and kept productive beta chains. Each CDR3 protein appears once, grouped with its most common genes and DNA. The sample table shows 3,500 or so distinct CDR3 sequences, and 45% to 55% are seen once. The top ten hold 15% to 20% of the sample. Sequencing was done on a sample of CD4+ T cells from blood, cultured in vitro. These receptors all stem from a human donor who had recovered from COVID-19.

This clonotype showed up just a few times. The genes are TRBV6-1 and TRBJ1-2, with D tentatively TRBD1 (6 bases). This CDR3 has 14 amino acids. Germline lookup yields CDR1 MNHNS and CDR2 SASEGT. V lost 5 bases and J lost 6, with 16 bases in between. CDR3 nucleotides: TGTGCCAGCAGTAGGGGGGGGGCAATCGATGGCTACACCTTC. This translates into CASSRGGAIDGYTF.

The chain links TRBV6-1 to TRBJ2-2; the D gene is possibly TRBD1 (5 bases). V dropped 6 bases and J dropped 7 bases, with 12 bases sitting between them. CDR3 length: 13 residues. Germline V CDR1 and CDR2: MNHNS, SASEGT. DNA of the CDR3: TGTGCCAGCAGCCGACAGTTTCTCGGGGAGCTGTTTTTT. Encoded protein: CASSRQFLGELFF.

The table lists this clonotype with a few counts. The V and J genes are TRBV30 and TRBJ1-2, with TRBD1 as a possible D gene (6 bases). V was pared by 4 bases and J by 6 bases, with 15 bases between. This CDR3 is built from 13 residues. The germline gives CDR1 GTSNPN, CDR2 SVGIG (reference sequence). The DNA for the CDR3 is TGTGCCTGGATCCCGGACAGAGGCAATGGCTACACCTTC. This encodes CAWIPDRGNGYTF.

This clonotype was detected only a few times. The V call is TRBV5-1, the J call TRBJ2-5; 9 bases map to TRBD2. Germline CDR1 and CDR2: SGHRS and YFSETQ. V lost 4 bases, J lost 4 bases, and 11 bases stayed unmatched. CDR3 length: 16 residues. The CDR3 nucleotides are TGCGCCAGCAGCCCCCTTGCTAGCGGGGCTCGAGAGACCCAGTACTTC. Translating gives CASSPLASGARETQYF. The full variable domain, completed using reference TRBV5-1 and TRBJ2-5, is KAGVTQTPRYLIKTRGQQVTLSCSPISGHRSVSWYQQTPGQGLQFLFEYFSETQRNKGNFPGRFSGRQFSNSRSEMNVSTLELGDSALYLCASSPLASGARETQYFGPGTRLLVL.

The rearrangement joins TRBV24-1 to TRBJ2-2; 9 nucleotides match TRBD1. Germline V gene sequence: CDR1 KGHDR, CDR2 SFDVKD. The CDR3 loop spans 15 amino acids. J gave up 5 bases and V 3 bases, and 3 bases lay outside the gene matches. CDR3 protein: CATSDTGGRTGELFF. CDR3 in DNA: TGTGCCACCAGTGATACAGGGGGCCGAACCGGGGAGCTGTTTTTT.

CDR3 protein: CASSFFGRGGGETQYF. The CDR3 DNA reads as TGTGCCAGCAGCTTTTTCGGGCGGGGGGGCGGAGAGACCCAGTACTTC. The chain is built from TRBV11-3 and TRBJ2-5; the match to TRBD2 covers 9 bases. Trimming took 3 bases from V and 4 from J; bases not matched to a gene: 9. The CDR3 has 16 amino acids. Germline loops: CDR1 SGHNT, CDR2 YENEEA.

The chain joins TRBV6-5 to TRBJ2-5; 10 bases map to TRBD1. Trimming removed 3 bases from V and 7 bases from J; junction bases left unmatched: 8. Germline V gives CDR1 MNHEY, CDR2 SVGAGI. The CDR3 runs to 15 residues. CDR3 nucleotide sequence: TGTGCCAGCAGTTATCAGACAGGGGGCTCGGGGACCCAGTACTTC. It translates to CASSYQTGGSGTQYF.

The J gene is TRBJ1-2, the V gene TRBV6-1; D is unclear. Germline V CDR1 and CDR2: MNHNS, SASEGT. This CDR3 region has 14 residues. V was pared by 6 bases and J by 3 bases, with 14 bases between. The CDR3 nucleotides read TGTGCCAGCAGAGAGTTAGCCTTGTACTATGGCTACACCTTC. Encoded protein: CASRELALYYGYTF.

In its sample, this clonotype was seen a few times. V usage is TRBV15 and J usage is TRBJ1-5; D is perhaps TRBD1 (6 bases). The CDR3 is 16 residues long. Trimming left V 1 base short and J 9 bases short, with 19 bases between. CDR1 and CDR2 (germline): LNHNV, YYDKDF (reference sequence). The CDR3 nucleotides are TGTGCCACCAGCAGAGCTTGGACAGATGGTTCGAGGCCCCAGCATTTT. Residues: CATSRAWTDGSRPQHF.

The chain joins TRBV6-1 to TRBJ1-3; the D gene is possibly TRBD1 (6 bases). CDR3 size: 13 residues. The V gene lost 5 bases and the J gene lost 2 bases, with 7 bases spanning the gap. Germline CDR1 MNHNS, CDR2 SASEGT. CDR3 bases: TGTGCCAGCAGTAAGGGGGCTGGAAACACCATATATTTT. It is translated as CASSKGAGNTIYF.

The chain combines TRBV11-2 with TRBJ1-2; D possibly corresponds to TRBD1 (6 bases). The germline CDR1 and CDR2 sequences are SGHAT and FQNNGV. Trimming stripped 8 bases from V and 8 bases from J, with 18 bases between. CDR3 size: 13 residues. DNA for the CDR3: TGTGCCAGCCTACCTCTCGGGGGGGGCGGCTACACCTTC. Translated: CASLPLGGGGYTF.

V and J are TRBV20-1 and TRBJ2-7, with D maybe TRBD2 (5 bases). Germline V gene data show CDR1 as DFQATT and CDR2 as SNEGSKA (reference sequence). V shed 6 bases and J shed 2 bases, with 14 bases lying between them. This CDR3 comprises 13 residues. In DNA, the CDR3 is TGCAGTGCCACGCCAGCGGCCGCCTACGAGCAGTACTTC. This translates into CSATPAAAYEQYF.

This clonotype counts as large. V gene TRBV11-2 combines with J gene TRBJ1-2; no clear D gene. Trimming left V 1 base short and J 4 bases short, with 10 bases between. CDR3 length: 14 residues. Germline CDR1 reads SGHAT; CDR2 reads FQNNGV. The chain's CDR3 is CASSLATIGYGYTF. The CDR3 bases are TGTGCCAGCAGCTTAGCGACAATTGGCTATGGCTACACCTTC.

The chain is built from TRBV30 and TRBJ1-2, with D possibly being TRBD1 (5 bases). Trimming removed 2 bases from V and 1 base from J, with 11 bases in between. This CDR3 contains 14 residues. CDR1 is GTSNPN, CDR2 SVGIG, per germline (reference sequence). The CDR3 loop is CAWSWGKNNYGYTF. In nucleotides, the CDR3 is TGTGCCTGGAGTTGGGGGAAAAATAACTATGGCTACACCTTC.

A few counts support this clonotype. V gene TRBV27 combines with J gene TRBJ1-2; D ambiguous. The CDR3 is made up of 13 amino acids. Germline V gives CDR1 MNHEY, CDR2 SMNVEV (reference sequence). V gave up 5 bases and J gave up 0 bases, with 7 bases separating them. The CDR3 loop is CASSAGSNYGYTF. In DNA, the CDR3 is TGTGCCAGCAGTGCAGGTTCTAACTATGGCTACACCTTC.

J is TRBJ1-1 and V is TRBV12-3 or TRBV12-4; D not resolved. The CDR3 consists of 14 residues. The V end was cut by 1 base, the J end by 1 base, with 7 bases between. The CDR3 nucleotides read TGTGCCAGCAGTTTAGTAACTTCGAACACTGAAGCTTTCTTT. It translates to CASSLVTSNTEAFF.

The rearrangement links TRBV5-8 to TRBJ2-5; 12 bases fit TRBD2. CDR3 length equals 16 residues. Trimming cost V 0 bases and J 2 bases; bases outside gene matches: 2. Germline lookup yields CDR1 SGHTS and CDR2 YDEGEE. This CDR3 reads CASSLGLAGGQETQYF. DNA of the CDR3: TGTGCCAGCAGCTTGGGGCTAGCGGGGGGGCAAGAGACCCAGTACTTC.

This clonotype was picked up one time. The J gene is TRBJ2-1, the V gene TRBV4-2; 11 bases agree with TRBD2. This CDR3 region has 16 residues. V shed 4 bases and J 5 bases; nucleotides not matched to a gene: 7. Looked up from germline, CDR1 is LGHNA and CDR2 is YNFKEQ. The DNA for the CDR3 is TGTGCCAGCAGCCTTATAGTGACTAGCGGGGACAATGAGCAGTTCTTC. It yields the protein CASSLIVTSGDNEQFF.